The sequence of this T cell receptor beta chain was determined in a study of T cell changes during pregnancy in multiple sclerosis. Sequencing was performed with immunoSEQ multiplex PCR; in TCRdb, only in-frame clones are kept and a portion is missing. The top ten hold around 9.5% of the sample, which has 65,000 to 85,000 clones, about 90% seen once. The CDR3 length is 16 residues. Deletions cut 0 bases from V and 0 bases from J, with 13 bases between. The germline CDR1 and CDR2 sequences are SGHRS and YFSETQ. The chain carries TRBV5-1 and TRBJ2-7; D not resolved. The TCR comes from a female donor in good health, enrolled as a control in a pregnancy study. Here the sequenced sample was peripheral blood, taken after pregnancy. The CDR3 sequence is CASSLGSRLSSYEQYF. The CDR3, as DNA: TGCGCCAGCAGCTTGGGCTCTCGCCTCAGCTCCTACGAGCAGTACTTC. Filled out from reference TRBV5-1 and TRBJ2-7, the complete variable domain reads KAGVTQTPRYLIKTRGQQVTLSCSPISGHRSVSWYQQTPGQGLQFLFEYFSETQRNKGNFPGRFSGRQFSNSRSEMNVSTLELGDSALYLCASSLGSRLSSYEQYFGPGTRLTVT.